The next 24 T cell receptor beta chains were all read from a single sample in a study of T-cell reconstitution after alpha-beta-depleted transplantation in children. Construction of the TCRbeta library involved unique molecular identifiers. TCRdb analysed the PCR reads with MiXCR anew, one entry per CDR3 protein. The sample contains hundreds of thousands of distinct CDR3 sequences, roughly 8.2% of which appear only once. The starting material was PBMCs, mostly from graft donor cells, obtained 180 days after TCRalphabeta/CD19-depleted stem cell transplant. These receptors originate from a male patient aged 10 to 17 who had a stem cell transplant for acute lymphoblastic leukemia, so the T cells may come from the graft donor.

This clonotype was observed many times. The chain combines TRBV29-1 with TRBJ2-5, with D maybe TRBD1 (5 bases). In germline, CDR1 is SQVTM, CDR2 ANQGSEA. The germline V and J ends were trimmed by 5 bases and 1 base, with 11 bases remaining between them. The CDR3 length is 13 residues. As DNA, the CDR3 is TGCAGCGTTAAGGGGCGATTCCAAGAGACCCAGTACTTC. Encoded protein: CSVKGRFQETQYF.

This clonotype was counted ten times or more. The chain carries TRBV9 and TRBJ2-2; 7 bases map to TRBD2. The CDR3 length is 14 residues. Losses at the gene ends were 7 bases for V and 6 bases for J; bases not matched to a gene: 9. Germline CDR1 SGDLS, CDR2 YYNGEE. CDR3 amino acids: CASGGGSTPGELFF. CDR3 bases: TGTGCCAGCGGCGGCGGGAGTACCCCCGGGGAGCTGTTTTTT.

There are many counts of this clonotype. This chain uses TRBV7-9 with TRBJ2-3, with TRBD2 matching over 13 bases. Germline CDR1 SEHNR, CDR2 FQNEAQ (reference sequence). The CDR3 sequence is 15 residues long. The junction had 8 bases not matched to a gene; V was cut back by 6 bases and J by 8 bases. The CDR3 reads CASRTSGGATGTQYF. The CDR3 region has the DNA TGTGCCAGCAGAACTAGCGGGGGGGCCACGGGTACGCAGTATTTT.

There are many counts of this clonotype. V gene TRBV24-1 combines with J gene TRBJ1-2; 11 nucleotides agree with TRBD1. Germline values: CDR1 KGHDR, CDR2 SFDVKD. The ends lost 3 bases at V and 0 bases at J; junction bases unmatched: 8. CDR3 length equals 18 residues. CDR3 sequence: CATSDRTGGGNSNYGYTF. Here the CDR3 DNA reads TGTGCCACCAGTGATCGGACAGGGGGCGGTAACTCTAACTATGGCTACACCTTC.

Many counts were recorded for this clonotype. CDR3 DNA: TGTGCCAGCAGTTACGCAGGGGGATATAGCACAGATACGCAGTATTTT. Translation gives CASSYAGGYSTDTQYF. The rearrangement joins TRBV6-2 or TRBV6-3 to TRBJ2-3, with TRBD1 matching over 7 bases. After removal of 2 bases from V and 0 bases from J, the junction contained 5 bases not matched to a gene. The CDR3 loop spans 16 amino acids. CDR1 MNHEY and CDR2 SVGEGT come from the germline V gene.

This clonotype was seen at least ten times. V usage is TRBV3-1 and J usage is TRBJ2-5; TRBD2 matches at 7 bases. The CDR3 loop spans 15 amino acids. Germline lookup yields CDR1 LGHDT and CDR2 YNNKEL (reference sequence). The V gene end was trimmed by 0 bases and the J gene end by 5 bases; junction bases not matched to a gene: 6. The CDR3 is CASSQDPVSGETQYF. The CDR3 nucleotides are TGTGCCAGCAGCCAAGACCCTGTTAGCGGGGAGACCCAGTACTTC.

This clonotype came up many times. This chain joins TRBV11-2 and TRBJ2-4; D may be TRBD1 or TRBD2 (5 bases each). The V end was cut by 5 bases, the J end by 7 bases, with 12 bases between. The CDR3 has 13 amino acids. CDR1 is SGHAT and CDR2 is FQNNGV in the germline V gene. The CDR3 nucleotides are TGTGCCAGCAGCCTAGCAGGGCTTAACATTCAGTACTTC. Translation: CASSLAGLNIQYF. The entire variable domain, with the rest obtained from reference TRBV11-2 and TRBJ2-4, is as follows: EAGVAQSPRYKIIEKRQSVAFWCNPISGHATLYWYQQILGQGPKLLIQFQNNGVVDDSQLPKDRFSAERLKGVDSTLKIQPAKLEDSAVYLCASSLAGLNIQYFGAGTRLSVL.

This chain connects TRBV20-1 to TRBJ2-7, with TRBD2 matching 10 bases. Germline lookup yields CDR1 DFQATT and CDR2 SNEGSKA (reference sequence). The CDR3 spans 17 residues. This chain's CDR3 is CCSSGLSGRRVSYEQYF. The CDR3 DNA reads TGCTGTTCCAGCGGCCTTAGCGGGAGGAGGGTCTCCTACGAGCAGTACTTC.

With respect to this clonotype: A much larger clone sits a single nucleotide away, making a read error possible. The chain carries TRBV28 and TRBJ2-7; D possibly matches TRBD1 or TRBD2 (5 bases each). Germline lookup yields CDR1 MDHEN and CDR2 SYDVKM. This CDR3 contains 14 residues. CDR3 loop: CAGSFPGTPGKQYF. For the CDR3, the DNA is TGTGCCGGCAGTTTCCCTGGGACCCCGGGAAAGCAGTACTTC.

This clonotype was observed many times. The chain recombines TRBV12-3 or TRBV12-4 with TRBJ2-7; 16 positions match TRBD2. Unmatched junction bases numbered 10, after V lost 6 bases and J lost 5 bases. The CDR3 contains 17 residues. In DNA form, the CDR3 reads TGTGCCAGCAGGAGGGGACTAGCGGGGGGGCCTCTCGACGAGCAGTACTTC. Its protein is CASRRGLAGGPLDEQYF.

This clonotype was found many times. The chain joins TRBV28 to TRBJ2-5; a possible D gene is TRBD1 (6 bases). The CDR3 is made up of 12 amino acids. The V end was cut by 8 bases, the J end by 5 bases, with 12 bases between. Germline V CDR1 and CDR2: MDHEN, SYDVKM. The CDR3 loop is CASQGIWETQYF. The CDR3 nucleotides are TGTGCCAGCCAGGGGATTTGGGAGACCCAGTACTTC.

This clonotype showed up many times. The chain is built from TRBV9 and TRBJ2-5; D possibly corresponds to TRBD1 (6 bases). CDR1 is SGDLS, CDR2 YYNGEE, per germline. The CDR3 contains 14 residues. Trimming took off 0 bases at V and 3 bases at J, with 9 bases between the two ends. The DNA of the CDR3 is TGTGCCAGCAGCGTAGCGGCAGGGGAAGAGACCCAGTACTTC. Its translation is CASSVAAGEETQYF.

This clonotype has at least ten counts. The chain joins TRBV12-3 or TRBV12-4 to TRBJ1-1; 7 nucleotides match TRBD1. J lost 0 bases, V lost 6 bases, and 4 bases had no gene match. CDR3 length: 14 residues. In nucleotides, the CDR3 is TGTGCCAGCAGGTGGGACAGTATGAACACTGAAGCTTTCTTT. This sequence encodes CASRWDSMNTEAFF.

Of note for this clonotype: This may arise from a read error, as a much more abundant clone is one base away. The chain joins TRBV6-1 to TRBJ2-7; 7 bases agree with TRBD1. CDR3 length equals 17 residues. Per germline, CDR1 MNHNS and CDR2 SASEGT. The CDR3 protein is CASTYFISRDRAYEQCF. The CDR3 DNA sequence: TGTGCCAGCACCTATTTCATAAGTCGAGACAGGGCTTACGAGCAGTGCTTC.

This clonotype was observed at least ten times. The rearrangement joins TRBV24-1 to TRBJ2-4, with a weak D call TRBD2 (5 bases). The ends were cut back, 8 bases at V and 1 base at J, with 14 bases in the middle. The CDR3 consists of 15 residues. The germline CDR1 and CDR2 sequences are KGHDR and SFDVKD. Written as DNA, the CDR3 is TGTGCCACCACTGAGGACGGGAAGGCCAAAAACATTCAGTACTTC. This gives the protein CATTEDGKAKNIQYF.

This clonotype was observed many times. The chain employs TRBV20-1 and TRBJ1-4, with D possibly TRBD1 on 5 matching bases. Trimming left V 7 bases short and J 4 bases short, with 16 bases between. The CDR3 has 14 residues. Germline values: CDR1 DFQATT, CDR2 SNEGSKA (reference sequence). CDR3 loop: CSVVGLRYNEKLFF. CDR3 DNA sequence: TGCAGTGTTGTGGGGCTCCGCTATAATGAAAAACTGTTTTTT.

This clonotype was picked up many times. This rearrangement joins TRBV27 to TRBJ1-2; no firm D call. Trimming left V 1 base short and J 6 bases short, with 9 bases between. Germline-derived CDR1 and CDR2 are MNHEY and SMNVEV (reference sequence). The CDR3 is 13 residues long. CDR3 amino acids: CASSLYGPNGYTF. In nucleotides, the CDR3 is TGTGCCAGCAGTTTATATGGGCCAAATGGCTACACCTTC.

This clonotype occurred many times. V is TRBV20-1 and J is TRBJ1-1, with D perhaps matching TRBD1 (5 bases). The CDR3 is 13 amino acids. Per germline, CDR1 DFQATT and CDR2 SNEGSKA (reference sequence). The V gene lost 5 bases and the J gene lost 1 base, with 11 bases spanning the gap. The CDR3 bases are TGCAGTGCTCGCCTAACAGGGAACACTGAAGCTTTCTTT. Translating it yields CSARLTGNTEAFF.

The chain uses TRBV7-9 and TRBJ1-2; 7 positions match TRBD1. The CDR3 is 17 residues long. Germline values: CDR1 SEHNR, CDR2 FQNEAQ (reference sequence). Losses at the gene ends were 5 bases for V and 7 bases for J; bases not matched to a gene: 19. The CDR3 coding sequence is TGTGCCAGCAGCGTGAGGACAGGCTCACTTAGAAGGAGTGGCTACACCTTC. Residues: CASSVRTGSLRRSGYTF. The full variable domain, completed using reference TRBV7-9 and TRBJ1-2, is DTGVSQNPRHKITKRGQNVTFRCDPISEHNRLYWYRQTLGQGPEFLTYFQNEAQLEKSRLLSDRFSAERPKGSFSTLEIQRTEQGDSAMYLCASSVRTGSLRRSGYTFGSGTRLTVV.

The sample holds many counts of this clonotype. The rearrangement uses TRBV12-3 or TRBV12-4 and TRBJ2-2; D perhaps matches TRBD2 (5 bases). The CDR3 is made up of 16 amino acids. Trimming pared 3 bases from V and 4 bases from J, leaving 15 bases between. This CDR3 reads CASSFGELVVTGELFF. CDR3 nucleotides: TGTGCCAGCAGTTTTGGGGAACTAGTTGTCACCGGGGAGCTGTTTTTT.

A remark on this clonotype: A much larger clonotype is one base distant, so this may be a read error. The V and J genes are TRBV20-1 and TRBJ2-5; 7 nucleotides align to TRBD2. Per germline, CDR1 DFQATT and CDR2 SNEGSKA (reference sequence). This CDR3 is built from 11 residues. With 5 bases clipped from V and 7 bases from J, the junction kept 4 bases outside the gene matches. The CDR3 protein is CSAGTNLTQYF. The DNA for the CDR3 is TGCAGTGCTGGGACTAATTTGACCCAGTACTTC.

Many counts were recorded for this clonotype. The chain is built from TRBV7-9 and TRBJ1-1; D is unresolved. V lost 5 bases and J lost 10, with 11 bases in between. The CDR3 runs 11 residues. Germline V lookup: CDR1 SEHNR, CDR2 FQNEAQ (reference sequence). The CDR3: CASSAEEGAFF. The CDR3 DNA follows: TGTGCCAGCAGCGCCGAAGAGGGAGCTTTCTTT.

In this sample, this clonotype turned up many times. V is TRBV29-1 and J is TRBJ2-7; 11 positions match TRBD1. The CDR3 length is 15 residues. Germline CDR1 is SQVTM and CDR2 is ANQGSEA. The V and J ends lost 5 bases and 3 bases, in that order; junction bases with no gene match: 9. The chain's CDR3 is CSVMPDRGLLYEQYF. CDR3 DNA sequence: TGCAGCGTTATGCCGGACAGGGGGCTTCTCTACGAGCAGTACTTC.

Many counts were recorded for this clonotype. The gene calls are TRBV12-3 or TRBV12-4 and TRBJ1-2; 8 nucleotides agree with TRBD1. J gave up 8 bases and V 4 bases, and 9 bases lay outside the gene matches. This CDR3 is 14 amino acids long. CDR3 in DNA: TGTGCCAGCAGTTCCCTCCACGCAGGGGGCGGCTACACCTTC. Its translation: CASSSLHAGGGYTF.